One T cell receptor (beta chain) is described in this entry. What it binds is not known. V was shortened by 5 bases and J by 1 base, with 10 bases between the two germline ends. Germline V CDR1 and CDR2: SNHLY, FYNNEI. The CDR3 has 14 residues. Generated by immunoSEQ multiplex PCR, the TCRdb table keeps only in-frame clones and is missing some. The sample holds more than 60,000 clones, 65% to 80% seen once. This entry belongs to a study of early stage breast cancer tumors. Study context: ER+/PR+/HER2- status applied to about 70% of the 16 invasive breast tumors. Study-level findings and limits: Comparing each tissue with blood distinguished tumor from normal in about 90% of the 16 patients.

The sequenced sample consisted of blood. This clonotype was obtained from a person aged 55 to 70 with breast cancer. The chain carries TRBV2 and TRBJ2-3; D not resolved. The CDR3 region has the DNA TGTGCCAGCAGTCCCCTAACTGGCACAGATACGCAGTATTTT. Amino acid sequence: CASSPLTGTDTQYF.